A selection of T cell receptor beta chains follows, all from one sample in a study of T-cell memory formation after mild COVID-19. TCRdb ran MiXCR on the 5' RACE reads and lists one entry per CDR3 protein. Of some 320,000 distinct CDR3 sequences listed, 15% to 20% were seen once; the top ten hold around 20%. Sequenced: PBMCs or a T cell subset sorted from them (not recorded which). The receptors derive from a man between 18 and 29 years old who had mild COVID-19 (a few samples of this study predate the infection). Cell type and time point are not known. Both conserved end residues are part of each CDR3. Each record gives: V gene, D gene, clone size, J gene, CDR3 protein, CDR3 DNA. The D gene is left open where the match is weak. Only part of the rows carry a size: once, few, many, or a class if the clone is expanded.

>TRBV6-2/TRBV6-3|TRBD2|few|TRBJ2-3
CASSYPTSGGTSTDTQYF
TGTGCCAGCAGTTACCCTACTAGCGGGGGGACGAGCACAGATACGCAGTATTTT
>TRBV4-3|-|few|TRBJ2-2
CASSQEGITGELFF
TGCGCCAGCAGCCAAGAGGGGATCACCGGGGAGCTGTTTTTT
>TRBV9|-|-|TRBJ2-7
CASSSGGGDHYEQYF
TGTGCCAGCAGCTCCGGAGGGGGGGACCACTACGAGCAGTACTTC
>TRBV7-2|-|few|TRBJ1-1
CASSLDPDYTEAFF
TGTGCCAGCAGCTTAGATCCAGACTACACTGAAGCTTTCTTT
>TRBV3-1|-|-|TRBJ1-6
CASSQVGVTLHF
TGTGCCAGCAGCCAAGTCGGAGTAACCCTCCACTTT
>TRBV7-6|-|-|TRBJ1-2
CASSLNDPDPTGANYGYTF
TGTGCCAGCAGCTTAAATGACCCGGACCCAACTGGAGCTAACTATGGCTACACCTTC
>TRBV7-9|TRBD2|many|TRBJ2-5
CASSLRLAGEETQYF
TGTGCCAGCAGCTTAAGGCTAGCGGGGGAAGAGACCCAGTACTTC
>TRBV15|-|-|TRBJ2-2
CATSRVRGTNTGELFF
TGTGCCACCAGCAGAGTGAGAGGGACGAACACCGGGGAGCTGTTTTTT
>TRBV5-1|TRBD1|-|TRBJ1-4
CASSLDGQALNEKLFF
TGCGCCAGCAGCTTGGACGGACAGGCTCTTAATGAAAAACTGTTTTTT
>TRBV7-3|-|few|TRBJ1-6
CASSLYALSALHF
TGTGCCAGCAGCTTATATGCCCTTTCGGCCCTCCACTTT
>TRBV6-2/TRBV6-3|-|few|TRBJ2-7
CASSYSGGSIYEQYF
TGTGCCAGCAGTTACTCGGGGGGATCTATCTACGAGCAGTACTTC
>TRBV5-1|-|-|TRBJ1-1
CASRPGPFDTEAFF
TGCGCCAGCAGACCGGGCCCTTTCGACACTGAAGCTTTCTTT
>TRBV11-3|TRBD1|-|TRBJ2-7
CASSLWQGAHEQYF
TGTGCCAGCAGCTTGTGGCAGGGGGCTCACGAGCAGTACTTC
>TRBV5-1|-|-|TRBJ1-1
CASSLTPQGNTEAFF
TGCGCCAGCAGCTTGACCCCACAGGGGAACACTGAAGCTTTCTTT
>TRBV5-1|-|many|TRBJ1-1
CASSLKGPADTEAFF
TGCGCCAGCAGCTTGAAGGGCCCGGCGGACACTGAAGCTTTCTTT
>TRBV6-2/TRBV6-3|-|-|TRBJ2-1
CASSYGLDEQFF
TGTGCCAGCAGTTATGGTCTGGATGAGCAGTTCTTC
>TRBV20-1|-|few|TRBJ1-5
CSSRDWRGLNQPQHF
TGCAGTTCTAGAGATTGGCGGGGTCTTAATCAGCCCCAGCATTTT
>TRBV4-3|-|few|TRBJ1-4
CASSQGGFGNEKLFF
TGCGCCAGCAGCCAAGGGGGCTTTGGAAATGAAAAACTGTTTTTT
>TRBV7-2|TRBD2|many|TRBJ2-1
CASSGRLAGPSYNEQFF
TGTGCCAGCAGCGGCAGACTAGCGGGACCCTCCTACAATGAGCAGTTCTTC
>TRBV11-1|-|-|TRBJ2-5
CASSRGHTRETQYF
TGTGCCAGCAGCCGCGGGCATACGAGGGAGACCCAGTACTTC
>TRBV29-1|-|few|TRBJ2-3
CSGQTASTDTQYF
TGCAGCGGACAGACAGCTAGCACAGATACGCAGTATTTT
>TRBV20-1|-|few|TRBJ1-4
CSARDGYNEKLFF
TGCAGTGCTAGAGATGGTTATAATGAAAAACTGTTTTTT
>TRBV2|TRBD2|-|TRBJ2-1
CASSAGGGPGNEQFF
TGTGCCAGCAGCGCTGGGGGAGGGCCGGGCAATGAGCAGTTCTTC
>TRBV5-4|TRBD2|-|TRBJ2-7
CASSTGLAGGPYEQYF
TGTGCCAGCAGCACCGGACTAGCGGGGGGCCCCTACGAGCAGTACTTC
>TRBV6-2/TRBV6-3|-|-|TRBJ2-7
CASGRAKRQNYEQYF
TGTGCCAGCGGTCGGGCCAAGCGCCAAAACTACGAGCAGTACTTC
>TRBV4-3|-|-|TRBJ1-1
CASSQVADRDTEAFF
TGCGCCAGCAGCCAAGTAGCGGACAGAGACACTGAAGCTTTCTTT
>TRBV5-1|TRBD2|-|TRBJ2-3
CASSLGGLATDKQYF
TGCGCCAGCAGCTTGGGTGGACTAGCGACAGATAAGCAGTATTTT
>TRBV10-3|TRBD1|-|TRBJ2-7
CAINKGQANYEQYF
TGTGCCATCAACAAGGGACAGGCGAATTACGAGCAGTACTTC
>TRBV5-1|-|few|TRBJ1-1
CASSLGPGGGNTEVFF
TGCGCCAGCAGCTTAGGTCCGGGAGGAGGGAACACTGAAGTTTTCTTT
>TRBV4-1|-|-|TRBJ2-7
CASSQFPRGPRVDYEQYF
TGCGCCAGCAGCCAATTCCCCCGCGGCCCCAGGGTCGACTACGAGCAGTACTTC
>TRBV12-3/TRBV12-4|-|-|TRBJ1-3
CASSPAWVQLNTIYF
TGTGCCAGCAGTCCGGCCTGGGTACAGTTAAACACCATATATTTT
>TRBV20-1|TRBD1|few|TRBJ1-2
CSAQIQGPGGYTF
TGCAGTGCCCAGATACAGGGGCCTGGTGGCTACACCTTC
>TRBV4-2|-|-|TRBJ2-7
CASSQVPAKQYF
TGTGCCAGCAGCCAAGTGCCGGCCAAGCAGTACTTC
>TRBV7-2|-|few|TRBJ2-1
CASSLASSVYNEQFF
TGTGCCAGCAGCTTAGCGTCGTCAGTCTACAATGAGCAGTTCTTC
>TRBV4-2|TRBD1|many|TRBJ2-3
CASSQDRGQGTDTQYF
TGTGCCAGCAGCCAGGACAGGGGGCAAGGCACAGATACGCAGTATTTT
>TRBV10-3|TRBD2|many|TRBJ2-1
CAAKSLAGALNEQFF
TGTGCCGCTAAGTCGCTAGCGGGGGCGCTCAATGAGCAGTTCTTC
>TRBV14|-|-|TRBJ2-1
CASSPLGRSSYNEQFF
TGTGCCAGCAGCCCGCTCGGTAGGAGCTCCTACAATGAGCAGTTCTTC
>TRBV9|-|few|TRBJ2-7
CASSAHTGTPYEQYF
TGTGCCAGCAGCGCGCACACAGGGACCCCCTACGAGCAGTACTTC
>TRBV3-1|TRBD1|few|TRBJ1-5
CASSLRTGGPQHF
TGTGCCAGCAGCCTGCGGACAGGGGGGCCTCAGCATTTT
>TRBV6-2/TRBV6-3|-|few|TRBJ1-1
CASKGIGRGPRTEAFF
TGTGCCAGCAAAGGAATCGGGCGGGGTCCGAGGACTGAAGCTTTCTTT
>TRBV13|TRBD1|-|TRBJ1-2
CASSRGRTGIANYGYTF
TGTGCCAGCAGCAGGGGGCGGACAGGGATAGCTAACTATGGCTACACCTTC
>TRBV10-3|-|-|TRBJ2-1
CAISDFQGGGGDEQFF
TGTGCCATCAGTGACTTTCAGGGAGGGGGAGGAGATGAGCAGTTCTTC
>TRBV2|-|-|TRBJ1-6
CASSEAAWDSPLHF
TGTGCCAGCAGTGAAGCGGCTTGGGATTCACCCCTCCACTTT
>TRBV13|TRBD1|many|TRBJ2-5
CASTYRGQETQYF
TGTGCCAGCACGTACAGGGGTCAAGAGACCCAGTACTTC
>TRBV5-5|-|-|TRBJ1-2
CASSLMGGGGYTF
TGTGCCAGCAGCCTCATGGGCGGGGGCGGCTACACCTTC
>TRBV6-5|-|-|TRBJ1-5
CASRLRQSKAQHF
TGTGCCAGCAGACTCAGACAGTCTAAAGCCCAGCATTTT